This T cell receptor (beta chain) is from a study of blood T cell repertoires in COVID-19. Study-wide context: Samples came from the United States, Italy and Spain, spanning acute and convalescent COVID-19.

In the original analysis: Reference gene primer amplification gave nucleated cell count estimates. Assay used: immunoSEQ multiplex PCR; TCRdb lists only in-frame clones, some missing. V and J calls and clone size are copied from that table; D and trimming were computed from the DNA. The sample yields about 210,000 clones, roughly 84% seen once. Trimming took 6 bases from V and 5 from J, leaving 9 bases between them. Germline-derived CDR1 and CDR2 are SGHRS and YFSETQ. The CDR3 is 12 residues long. The rearrangement joins TRBV5-1 to TRBJ2-1; perhaps TRBD2 as D (6 bases). The material sequenced was peripheral blood. The receptor's source is a man in his forties who had recovered from COVID-19. CDR3 protein: CASNIADNEQFF. The CDR3 bases are TGCGCCAGCAATATAGCGGACAATGAGCAGTTCTTC. Based on the CDR3 plus reference TRBV5-1 and TRBJ2-1, the full variable domain is KAGVTQTPRYLIKTRGQQVTLSCSPISGHRSVSWYQQTPGQGLQFLFEYFSETQRNKGNFPGRFSGRQFSNSRSEMNVSTLELGDSALYLCASNIADNEQFFGPGTRLTVL.